Each of the 15 T cell receptor beta chains below was sequenced from the same sample in a study of cytomegalovirus exposure and HLA in healthy donors. A multiplex PCR was run with 60 Vbeta primers and 13 Jbeta primers. Only in-frame clones appear in the TCRdb table, and some are missing; sequencing was by immunoSEQ multiplex PCR. The table shows 130,000 or so clones, with 81% occurring only once. The specimen sequenced was PBMCs. Receptors were obtained from a man aged 18 to 30 in good health and CMV-seronegative.

V gene TRBV4-2 combines with J gene TRBJ2-3, with 9 nucleotides matching TRBD2. V trimming: 1 base; J trimming: 2 bases; junction bases outside the gene matches: 7. Germline V CDR1 and CDR2: LGHNA, YNFKEQ. This CDR3 is built from 17 residues. CDR3 DNA sequence: TGTGCCAGCAGCCAAGCGGCACAGCGGGGGGCCACAGATACGCAGTATTTT. It encodes CASSQAAQRGATDTQYF.

The chain has TRBV25-1 and TRBJ2-7; D is possibly TRBD1 (6 bases). The CDR3 has 14 residues. With 0 bases removed from V and 5 bases from J, the gap between germline ends came to 11 bases. Germline values: CDR1 MGHDK, CDR2 SYGVNS. CDR3 amino acids: CASSEYTGSHEQYF. As DNA, the CDR3 is TGTGCCAGCAGTGAATATACAGGGAGCCACGAGCAGTACTTC.

V is TRBV5-1 and J is TRBJ2-7; TRBD1 is a possible D gene (5 bases). There are 14 residues in the CDR3. The V gene's germline CDR1 is SGHRS and CDR2 YFSETQ. Trimming removed 5 bases from V and 5 bases from J, with 17 bases in between. The CDR3 region has the DNA TGCGCCAGCAGTCCCACTCGGGCAGGGAACGAGCAGTACTTC. Protein sequence: CASSPTRAGNEQYF.

The chain combines TRBV6-5 with TRBJ2-7; D is perhaps TRBD2 (6 bases). The CDR3 is 15 residues long. V lost 0 bases, J lost 1 base, and 10 bases lay in between. Germline V lookup: CDR1 MNHEY, CDR2 SVGAGI. CDR3 nucleotides: TGTGCCAGCAGTTACTCGGACGGGGGTTCCTACGAGCAGTACTTC. It yields the protein CASSYSDGGSYEQYF.

The CDR3 DNA reads as TGTGCCAGCAGCTCGGGCCCCGGGACAGGAGAGGGCTACGAGCAGTACTTC. Translation gives CASSSGPGTGEGYEQYF. The V gene is TRBV7-9, the J gene TRBJ2-7; 8 bases match TRBD1. Germline-derived CDR1 and CDR2 are SEHNR and FQNEAQ (reference sequence). The CDR3 contains 17 residues. Trimming at V came to 4 bases and at J to 3 bases, leaving 14 bases not matched to a gene.

The chain recombines TRBV11-3 with TRBJ2-1, with 9 bases that match TRBD1. The germline gives CDR1 SGHNT, CDR2 YENEEA. This CDR3 comprises 16 residues. V lost 1 base and J lost 8; bases outside the gene matches: 9. The CDR3 DNA reads as TGTGCCAGCAGCTTAGGTACAGGGGGCCGCCGTTATGAGCAGTTCTTC. Its protein is CASSLGTGGRRYEQFF.

CDR3 sequence (DNA): TGTGCCAGCAGTTTCAGAGGAGATCAGCCCCAGCATTTT. Residues: CASSFRGDQPQHF. V usage is TRBV27 and J usage is TRBJ1-5; D not certain. V shed 3 bases and J shed 5 bases, with 8 bases lying between them. Germline V gene sequence: CDR1 MNHEY, CDR2 SMNVEV (reference sequence). The CDR3 runs 13 residues.

This chain joins TRBV9 and TRBJ1-2; 7 bases are shared with TRBD1. This CDR3 spans 12 amino acids. Looked up from germline, CDR1 is SGDLS and CDR2 is YYNGEE. The V segment lost 3 bases and the J segment 8 bases; nucleotides outside the gene matches: 4. CDR3 residues: CASSAGTEGYTF. The CDR3 DNA sequence: TGTGCCAGCAGCGCCGGGACAGAAGGCTACACCTTC.

V usage is TRBV19 and J usage is TRBJ2-7; 8 positions agree with TRBD1. V shed 5 bases and J 1 base; nucleotides not matched to a gene: 1. The CDR3 is made up of 13 amino acids. CDR1 LNHDA and CDR2 SQIVND come from the germline V gene (reference sequence). The CDR3: CASSGDRSYEQYF. In DNA, the CDR3 is TGTGCCAGTAGTGGGGACAGGTCCTACGAGCAGTACTTC.

The V and J genes are TRBV19 and TRBJ1-5; no definite D call. Germline V lookup: CDR1 LNHDA, CDR2 SQIVND (reference sequence). CDR3 length: 15 amino acids. V was trimmed by 3 bases and J by 0 bases, leaving 9 bases between them. The CDR3 reads CASSMAEGSNQPQHF. For the CDR3, the DNA is TGTGCCAGTAGTATGGCGGAGGGTAGCAATCAGCCCCAGCATTTT.

This chain connects TRBV5-1 to TRBJ1-2; perhaps TRBD1 as D (6 bases). The V end lost 0 bases, the J end lost 7 bases, and 10 bases lay between the germline ends. Germline lookup yields CDR1 SGHRS and CDR2 YFSETQ. This CDR3 spans 13 amino acids. CDR3 protein: CASSLEQGGGYTF. The DNA for the CDR3 is TGCGCCAGCAGCTTGGAACAGGGTGGTGGCTACACCTTC. Looking up the rest from reference TRBV5-1 and TRBJ1-2 gives the full variable domain: KAGVTQTPRYLIKTRGQQVTLSCSPISGHRSVSWYQQTPGQGLQFLFEYFSETQRNKGNFPGRFSGRQFSNSRSEMNVSTLELGDSALYLCASSLEQGGGYTFGSGTRLTVV.

This chain connects TRBV9 to TRBJ2-1, with no clear D. CDR1 is SGDLS and CDR2 is YYNGEE in the germline V gene. The CDR3 length is 13 residues. Trimming took off 3 bases at V and 5 bases at J, with 9 bases between the two ends. DNA of the CDR3: TGTGCCAGCAGCGCCCAATTAGACAATGAGCAGTTCTTC. This gives the protein CASSAQLDNEQFF. Filled out from reference TRBV9 and TRBJ2-1, the complete variable domain reads DSGVTQTPKHLITATGQRVTLRCSPRSGDLSVYWYQQSLDQGLQFLIQYYNGEERAKGNILERFSAQQFPDLHSELNLSSLELGDSALYFCASSAQLDNEQFFGPGTRLTVL.

A single count supports this clone. The chain couples TRBV5-1 to TRBJ1-1, with TRBD1 matching 7 bases. The CDR3 runs 15 residues. The germline gives CDR1 SGHRS, CDR2 YFSETQ. J lost 0 bases, V lost 4 bases, and 6 bases had no gene match. The CDR3 DNA reads TGCGCCAGCAGCCCGGGACAGCCGATGAACACTGAAGCTTTCTTT. Protein: CASSPGQPMNTEAFF.

The chain is built from TRBV7-9 and TRBJ1-3, with D unclear. The germline V gene encodes CDR1 SEHNR and CDR2 FQNEAQ (reference sequence). This CDR3 region has 14 residues. Trimming stripped 1 base from V and 1 base from J, with 5 bases between. The CDR3 DNA sequence: TGTGCCAGCAGCTTAGGACTTTCTGGAAACACCATATATTTT. This gives the protein CASSLGLSGNTIYF.

In this sample, this clone turned up once. V usage is TRBV5-6 and J usage is TRBJ2-7; 7 bases are a match to TRBD1. The germline V gene has CDR1 SGHDT and CDR2 YYEEEE. This CDR3 region has 15 residues. The junction had 18 bases not matched to a gene; V was cut back by 8 bases and J by 7 bases. CDR3 amino acids: CASFLGPGGLREQYF. As DNA, the CDR3 is TGTGCCAGTTTTCTGGGCCCAGGGGGTTTGAGGGAGCAGTACTTC.